A single sample gave rise to the 9 T cell receptor beta chains below, sequenced in a study of blood T cell repertoires in COVID-19. Clones were sequenced by immunoSEQ multiplex PCR, and TCRdb holds only the in-frame ones, with some missing. The data hold 70,000 or so clones, with around 89% observed a single time. Sequenced sample: peripheral blood. The receptors were sampled from a human donor in a cohort sampled during active COVID-19.

The chain joins TRBV5-1 to TRBJ2-3; D is ambiguous. The CDR3 sequence is 15 residues long. The V gene's germline CDR1 is SGHRS and CDR2 YFSETQ. V gave up 0 bases and J gave up 4 bases, with 12 bases separating them. CDR3 nucleotides: TGCGCCAGCAGCTTGGGTCCTCCCGAGGCAGATACGCAGTATTTT. Its protein product is CASSLGPPEADTQYF.

V usage is TRBV9 and J usage is TRBJ2-1, with 7 bases matching TRBD2. From germline, CDR1 is SGDLS and CDR2 YYNGEE. CDR3 length equals 14 residues. Trimming cost V 0 bases and J 5 bases; bases outside gene matches: 2. The chain's CDR3 is CASSVASGDNEQFF. The CDR3 coding sequence is TGTGCCAGCAGCGTAGCAAGCGGGGACAATGAGCAGTTCTTC.

The chain joins TRBV27 to TRBJ2-2, with 10 bases fitting TRBD2. Germline V CDR1 and CDR2: MNHEY, SMNVEV (reference sequence). V lost 5 bases, J lost 6 bases, and 15 bases stayed unmatched. This CDR3 is 18 amino acids long. The CDR3 sequence: CASSVVQGLAGVPGELFF. The CDR3 DNA reads as TGTGCCAGCAGTGTGGTACAGGGTCTAGCGGGAGTACCCGGGGAGCTGTTTTTT.

This clone was detected once. The chain uses TRBV7-9 and TRBJ2-2, with TRBD2 as a possible D gene (5 bases). This CDR3 has 18 amino acids. Trimming took 1 base from V and 5 from J, leaving 20 bases between them. Germline loops: CDR1 SEHNR, CDR2 FQNEAQ (reference sequence). CDR3: CASSLGPRDQRRTGELFF. CDR3 DNA: TGTGCCAGCAGCTTAGGTCCTCGGGATCAACGAAGAACCGGGGAGCTGTTTTTT.

The rearrangement joins TRBV2 to TRBJ2-3, with 13 bases lining up with TRBD2. After removal of 8 bases from V and 0 bases from J, the junction contained 11 bases not matched to a gene. This CDR3 spans 18 amino acids. Germline loops: CDR1 SNHLY, CDR2 FYNNEI. The CDR3 nucleotides are TGTGCCAGCCCCGGGACTAGCGGGATCGGGGCTAGCACAGATACGCAGTATTTT. Translated: CASPGTSGIGASTDTQYF.

The genes are TRBV6-5 and TRBJ1-4; the D is unclear. V was cut by 2 bases and J by 8 bases, with 12 bases left in between. Germline CDR1 is MNHEY and CDR2 is SVGAGI. The CDR3 has 14 residues. CDR3 in DNA: TGTGCCAGCAGTTACGGGCTCCGAGGGGAAAAACTGTTTTTT. It encodes CASSYGLRGEKLFF.

DNA for the CDR3: TGTGCCAGCAGTGTTTCAACTCGGGACTATGGCTACACCTTC. The encoded protein is CASSVSTRDYGYTF. The chain carries TRBV2 and TRBJ1-2, with D hard to call. Germline lookup yields CDR1 SNHLY and CDR2 FYNNEI. The CDR3 totals 14 residues. Trimming cost V 4 bases and J 3 bases, with 12 bases left between them. The whole variable domain, filled in from reference TRBV2 and TRBJ1-2, reads EPEVTQTPSHQVTQMGQEVILRCVPISNHLYFYWYRQILGQKVEFLVSFYNNEISEKSEIFDDQFSVERPDGSNFTLKIRSTKLEDSAMYFCASSVSTRDYGYTFGSGTRLTVV.

V is TRBV11-2 and J is TRBJ2-7; D is perhaps TRBD1 (6 bases). The CDR3 consists of 14 residues. The germline gives CDR1 SGHAT, CDR2 FQNNGV. V was cut by 7 bases and J by 6 bases, with 19 bases left in between. Here the CDR3 DNA reads TGTGCCAGCATGAAGGGCAGGAAGGGGGTCGAGCAGTACTTC. Protein: CASMKGRKGVEQYF.

Here the CDR3 reads CASSMTGQGSGGYTF. CDR3 sequence (DNA): TGTGCCAGTAGTATGACCGGACAGGGGTCGGGTGGCTACACCTTC. The chain employs TRBV19 and TRBJ1-2, with 9 bases aligning to TRBD1. Trimming took 3 bases from V and 7 from J; bases not matched to a gene: 9. CDR3 length equals 15 residues. The germline V gene encodes CDR1 LNHDA and CDR2 SQIVND (reference sequence).